This T cell receptor beta chain was retrieved from a study of CD8 T cell repertoires and HIV-1 epitope variants. For the study at large: Each of Twenty-five Gag and Nef epitope peptides stimulated a separate culture. Control wells had CMV/EBV/flu peptides, negative Ebola AY9, or no peptide. Study-wide findings and caveats: Most of the nine antigen-specific clonotypes appeared cross-reactive to autologous or escape variants.

This clone is termed medium-sized. The antigen remains unidentified. The repertoire was sequenced with immunoSEQ multiplex PCR; TCRdb's copy has only in-frame clones and lacks some. This table has around 5,000 clones, 60% to 80% appearing once. Sequencing was done on a sample of cultured CD8+ T cells derived from PBMCs. The source is a male donor with HIV.

The CDR3 region has the DNA TGTGCCAGCAGGAGTGGACAGGGGCGTGACTATGGCTACACCTTC. As protein: CASRSGQGRDYGYTF. The chain recombines TRBV27 with TRBJ1-2, with TRBD1 identical over 9 bases. V lost 6 bases to trimming and J lost 3 bases; unmatched junction nucleotides: 8. The CDR3 length is 15 residues. Germline loops: CDR1 MNHEY, CDR2 SMNVEV (reference sequence).